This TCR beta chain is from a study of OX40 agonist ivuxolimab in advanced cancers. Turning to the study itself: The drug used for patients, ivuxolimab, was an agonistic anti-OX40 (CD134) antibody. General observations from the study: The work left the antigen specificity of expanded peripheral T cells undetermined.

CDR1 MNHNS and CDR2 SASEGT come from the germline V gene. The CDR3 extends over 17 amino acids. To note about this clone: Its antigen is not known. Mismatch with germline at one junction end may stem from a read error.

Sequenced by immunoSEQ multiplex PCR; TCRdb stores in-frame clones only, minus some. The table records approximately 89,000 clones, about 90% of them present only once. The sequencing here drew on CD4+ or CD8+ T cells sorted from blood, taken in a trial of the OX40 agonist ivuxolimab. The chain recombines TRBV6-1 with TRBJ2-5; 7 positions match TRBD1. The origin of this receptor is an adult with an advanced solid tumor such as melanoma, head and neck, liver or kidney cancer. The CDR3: CAISDYRGTITGETQYF. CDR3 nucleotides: TGTGCCATCAGTGACTACAGGGGAACAATAACGGGAGAGACCCAGTACTTC.